A single sample gave rise to the 28 T cell receptor beta chains below, sequenced in a study of vaccination and CD4 T cells after COVID-19. Cultured CD4+ T-cell DNA underwent Oncomine TCR Beta short-read sequencing. Using its own MiXCR run on the PCR reads, TCRdb lists one record per CDR3 protein. The sample includes about 8,900 distinct CDR3 sequences, roughly 44% seen only once; the top ten take 9.5% to 13%. Treatment: approximately 11-day PBMC culture with coronavirus spike peptide pools or control peptides (ViraFEST assay). Unexposed donor CD4+ T cells predated the COVID-19 pandemic, collected 2011-2018. Antigens of these TCRs are unknown. Sequencing used CD4+ T cells from blood, cultured in vitro. The receptor source for this set is a human donor in good health.

The chain joins TRBV29-1 to TRBJ2-3; D not resolved. This CDR3 is built from 12 residues. Germline V gene sequence: CDR1 SQVTM, CDR2 ANQGSEA. Trimming shortened V by 3 bases and J by 0 bases, and 4 bases separated the two germline ends. DNA of the CDR3: TGCAGCGTTGAGGGCAGCACAGATACGCAGTATTTT. Encoded protein: CSVEGSTDTQYF.

J is TRBJ1-1 and V is TRBV6-1; D is possibly TRBD1 (6 bases). CDR1 and CDR2 (germline): MNHNS, SASEGT. The CDR3 spans 13 residues. Trimming removed 6 bases at V and 2 bases at J, with 10 bases between. The CDR3 loop is CASSQTGNTEAFF. CDR3 bases: TGTGCCAGCAGCCAGACAGGTAACACTGAAGCTTTCTTT.

The V and J genes are TRBV20-1 and TRBJ2-3; TRBD2 matches at 7 bases. With 0 bases clipped from V and 4 bases from J, the junction kept 7 bases outside the gene matches. CDR1 and CDR2 (germline): DFQATT, SNEGSKA (reference sequence). The CDR3 spans 15 residues. The CDR3 bases are TGCAGTGCTAGAGATGTGAGCGGGGCAGCAGATACGCAGTATTTT. It yields the protein CSARDVSGAADTQYF.

This sequence joins TRBV18 and TRBJ1-5, with a weak D call TRBD1 (6 bases). Trimming stripped 4 bases from V and 6 bases from J, with 13 bases between. Germline values: CDR1 KGHSH, CDR2 LQKENI. The CDR3 spans 14 residues. DNA for the CDR3: TGTGCCAGCTCACAAGCACAGGGTACTCAGCCCCAGCATTTT. Translating gives CASSQAQGTQPQHF.

The chain joins TRBV12-3 or TRBV12-4 to TRBJ1-2; the D is unclear. The CDR3 has 13 amino acids. The V and J ends lost 3 bases and 3 bases respectively, with 8 bases between them. The CDR3 loop is CASSFGQHYGYTF. The CDR3 nucleotides are TGTGCCAGCAGTTTTGGGCAGCACTATGGCTACACCTTC.

This clonotype has just a few counts. The rearrangement uses TRBV7-9 and TRBJ2-5, with D perhaps matching TRBD2 (6 bases). Germline lookup yields CDR1 SEHNR and CDR2 FQNEAQ (reference sequence). The CDR3 extends over 18 amino acids. V lost 3 bases and J lost 7, with 27 bases in between. CDR3 nucleotides: TGTGCCAGCAGCTTCTTCTCATCGGCGGCAGGGAGGAGGGGGACCCAGTACTTC. Translated: CASSFFSSAAGRRGTQYF. The variable domain in full, completed from reference TRBV7-9 and TRBJ2-5, reads DTGVSQNPRHKITKRGQNVTFRCDPISEHNRLYWYRQTLGQGPEFLTYFQNEAQLEKSRLLSDRFSAERPKGSFSTLEIQRTEQGDSAMYLCASSFFSSAAGRRGTQYFGPGTRLLVL.

The rearrangement uses TRBV19 and TRBJ2-3; TRBD2 matches 7 bases. Germline V lookup: CDR1 LNHDA, CDR2 SQIVND (reference sequence). The CDR3 runs to 14 residues. Trimming removed 6 bases from V and 5 bases from J; junction bases left unmatched: 8. DNA of the CDR3: TGTGCCAGTAGCATCTCCTCTAGCGGAGATACGCAGTATTTT. Translation gives CASSISSSGDTQYF.

This clonotype was observed a single time. This chain joins TRBV7-2 and TRBJ1-6; 7 bases agree with TRBD1. The CDR3 contains 17 residues. After removal of 5 bases from V and 9 bases from J, the junction contained 16 bases not matched to a gene. CDR1 is SGHTA, CDR2 FQGNSA, per germline. CDR3 coding DNA: TGTGCCAGCAGCCCCTCTGACAGGGCGCTATTTAGTTCACCCCTCCACTTT. The encoded protein is CASSPSDRALFSSPLHF.

The rearrangement joins TRBV7-2 to TRBJ2-5, with D maybe TRBD1 (5 bases). The CDR3 extends over 17 amino acids. The V gene lost 2 bases and the J gene lost 5 bases, with 21 bases spanning the gap. Germline V gene data show CDR1 as SGHTA and CDR2 as FQGNSA. CDR3 amino acids: CASSLKGRQLLLETQYF. The CDR3 coding sequence is TGTGCCAGCAGCTTAAAAGGTCGACAGCTGCTTTTGGAGACCCAGTACTTC.

Only a few counts were recorded for this clonotype. V is TRBV11-2 and J is TRBJ1-6; D gene uncertain. The V gene's germline CDR1 is SGHAT and CDR2 FQNNGV. The CDR3 has 14 amino acids. V was pared by 0 bases and J by 7 bases, with 7 bases between. CDR3 nucleotide sequence: TGTGCCAGCAGCTTAGACCGCAGAAATTCACCCCTCCACTTT. Translated: CASSLDRRNSPLHF.

The V and J genes are TRBV27 and TRBJ2-5, with 8 bases lining up with TRBD1. V dropped 0 bases and J dropped 4; count of bases not matched to a gene: 4. The germline V gene has CDR1 MNHEY and CDR2 SMNVEV (reference sequence). The CDR3 totals 15 residues. CDR3 nucleotides: TGTGCCAGCAGTTTATCGGGGACAGGCCGAGAGACCCAGTACTTC. It specifies CASSLSGTGRETQYF.

The rearrangement joins TRBV12-3 or TRBV12-4 to TRBJ2-3; 12 bases match TRBD2. Losses at the gene ends were 6 bases for V and 1 base for J; bases not matched to a gene: 2. The CDR3 runs to 15 residues. The DNA for the CDR3 is TGTGCCAGCAGAAGGACTAGCGGGGGCACAGATACGCAGTATTTT. The encoded protein is CASRRTSGGTDTQYF.

This sequence joins TRBV20-1 and TRBJ1-4; TRBD1 matches 11 bases. The V and J ends lost 6 bases and 3 bases, in that order; junction bases with no gene match: 6. CDR1 is DFQATT, CDR2 SNEGSKA, per germline (reference sequence). The CDR3 is 15 residues long. CDR3 sequence reads: CSAPDRGRANEKLFF. The CDR3 coding sequence is TGCAGTGCACCGGACAGGGGGCGGGCTAATGAAAAACTGTTTTTT.

The genes are TRBV30 and TRBJ2-7; perhaps TRBD2 as D (12 bases). V was pared by 7 bases and J by 2 bases, with 33 bases between. The CDR3 covers 19 residues. Per the germline V gene, CDR1 is GTSNPN and CDR2 is SVGIG (reference sequence). CDR3 sequence: CASDRDRGTSGYGPYEQYF. Here the CDR3 DNA reads TGTGCCTCCGACCGGGACAGGGGGACTAGCGGGTACGGCCCCTACGAGCAGTACTTC.

The gene calls are TRBV5-1 and TRBJ1-2; TRBD1 aligns across 8 bases. The V gene end was trimmed by 0 bases and the J gene end by 6 bases; junction bases not matched to a gene: 4. The germline gives CDR1 SGHRS, CDR2 YFSETQ. This CDR3 comprises 14 residues. The CDR3 bases are TGCGCCAGCAGCTTGGAGACAGGGGCGAATGGCTACACCTTC. Translating gives CASSLETGANGYTF.

This clonotype was detected only once. V is TRBV7-9 and J is TRBJ1-1; TRBD1 matches 10 bases. The CDR3 consists of 15 residues. Trimming cost V 8 bases and J 6 bases; bases outside gene matches: 12. Germline CDR1 and CDR2: SEHNR and FQNEAQ (reference sequence). In DNA form, the CDR3 reads TGTGCCAGCGCAGAGACAGGGGGCGAGAGGGCTGAAGCTTTCTTT. Its translation: CASAETGGERAEAFF.

This clonotype was observed a single time. The V gene is TRBV20-1, the J gene TRBJ2-1, with TRBD2 as a possible D gene (5 bases). This CDR3 comprises 15 residues. V lost 1 base and J 8 bases, leaving 18 bases between the germline ends. Per the germline V gene, CDR1 is DFQATT and CDR2 is SNEGSKA (reference sequence). CDR3 nucleotides: TGCAGTGCTAGAGGAGGGCCGGTGCGGCTCGATGAGCAGTTCTTC. This sequence encodes CSARGGPVRLDEQFF.

This sequence joins TRBV29-1 and TRBJ1-1; D might be TRBD1 (5 bases). Trimming took 4 bases from V and 0 from J, leaving 9 bases between them. The CDR3 runs 13 residues. Per germline, CDR1 SQVTM and CDR2 ANQGSEA. CDR3 protein: CSVVRALNTEAFF. The CDR3 DNA reads as TGCAGCGTTGTCAGGGCGTTGAACACTGAAGCTTTCTTT. The whole variable domain, filled in from reference TRBV29-1 and TRBJ1-1, reads SAVISQKPSRDICQRGTSLTIQCQVDSQVTMMFWYRQQPGQSLTLIATANQGSEATYESGFVIDKFPISRPNLTFSTLTVSNMSPEDSSIYLCSVVRALNTEAFFGQGTRLTVV.

This clonotype was observed a few times. The chain links TRBV20-1 to TRBJ2-3, with D uncertain. The germline CDR1 and CDR2 sequences are DFQATT and SNEGSKA (reference sequence). Trimming removed 5 bases at V and 1 base at J, with 10 bases between. The CDR3 is made up of 13 amino acids. CDR3 DNA: TGCAGTGCTCTTGACGGACGCACAGATACGCAGTATTTT. It yields the protein CSALDGRTDTQYF.

This clonotype was seen a few times. The chain has TRBV6-2 or TRBV6-3 and TRBJ2-1; 9 nucleotides line up with TRBD2. CDR1 and CDR2 (germline): MNHEY, SVGEGT. Trimming cost V 4 bases and J 7 bases; bases outside gene matches: 8. The CDR3 runs to 15 residues. CDR3 DNA: TGTGCCAGCAGTTTGGGGCGGGGGGGCCAGAATGAGCAGTTCTTC. This translates into CASSLGRGGQNEQFF.

The rearrangement uses TRBV29-1 and TRBJ1-1, with a possible D match to TRBD1 (6 bases). The CDR3 contains 14 residues. V dropped 6 bases and J dropped 4 bases, with 18 bases sitting between them. Germline loops: CDR1 SQVTM, CDR2 ANQGSEA. This CDR3 reads CSVKRDIGFTEAFF. The DNA of the CDR3 is TGCAGCGTCAAGAGGGACATCGGATTCACTGAAGCTTTCTTT.

Worth noting for this clonotype: Germline is not matched at one junction end, which may reflect a read error. The chain links TRBV7-2 to TRBJ2-1; 12 bases align to TRBD2. CDR3 size: 18 residues. The germline V gene has CDR1 SGHTA and CDR2 FQGNSA. The CDR3 bases are TGCGCCAGCAGCCAAAGCCCCCTGACTAGCGGGGGCCACAATGAGCAGTTCTTC. It codes for CASSQSPLTSGGHNEQFF.

This clonotype has only a few counts. The chain joins TRBV24-1 to TRBJ2-7, with D unclear. Germline V gene sequence: CDR1 KGHDR, CDR2 SFDVKD. Trimming shortened V by 0 bases and J by 2 bases, and 1 base separated the two germline ends. This CDR3 region has 12 residues. The CDR3 here is CATSDLPYEQYF. The DNA for the CDR3 is TGTGCCACCAGTGATTTGCCCTACGAGCAGTACTTC.

This clonotype has only a few counts. The CDR3: CASRDSGNTIYF. CDR3 coding DNA: TGTGCCAGCAGGGATTCTGGAAACACCATATATTTT. The V gene is TRBV28, the J gene TRBJ1-3; D unclear. Germline V gene data show CDR1 as MDHEN and CDR2 as SYDVKM. The CDR3 is made up of 12 amino acids. Trimming removed 6 bases from V and 1 base from J, with 4 bases in between.

This chain links TRBV29-1 with TRBJ1-5; D remains ambiguous. CDR1 and CDR2 from the germline V gene are SQVTM and ANQGSEA. V lost 4 bases and J lost 6, with 10 bases in between. CDR3 size: 12 residues. The CDR3 loop is CSVGRVGQPQHF. The CDR3 region has the DNA TGCAGCGTTGGGAGGGTCGGTCAGCCCCAGCATTTT.

The chain combines TRBV20-1 with TRBJ1-2; 9 bases match TRBD1. The ends lost 6 bases at V and 9 bases at J; junction bases unmatched: 11. Germline V gives CDR1 DFQATT, CDR2 SNEGSKA (reference sequence). The CDR3 is 13 amino acids. The CDR3 DNA reads as TGCAGTGCGCGTAGAGACAGGGGGGAGAGCTACACCTTC. As protein: CSARRDRGESYTF.

The chain uses TRBV20-1 and TRBJ2-1, with 10 bases identical to TRBD2. V shed 6 bases and J 7 bases; nucleotides not matched to a gene: 12. The CDR3 has 15 residues. Germline V gives CDR1 DFQATT, CDR2 SNEGSKA (reference sequence). This CDR3 is CSAKTPASGSNEQFF. CDR3 nucleotide sequence: TGCAGTGCAAAGACCCCCGCTAGCGGGAGTAATGAGCAGTTCTTC.

With regard to this clonotype: At one end, the junction sequence differs from germline, possibly due to a read error. The chain links TRBV6-5 to TRBJ2-7; possibly TRBD1 for D (6 bases). The germline CDR1 and CDR2 sequences are MNHEY and SVGAGI. The CDR3 runs 14 residues. CDR3 sequence reads: CASSHSTGDYEQYF. As DNA, the CDR3 is TGTGCCAGCAGTCACTCGACAGGAGACTACGAGCAGTACTTC.